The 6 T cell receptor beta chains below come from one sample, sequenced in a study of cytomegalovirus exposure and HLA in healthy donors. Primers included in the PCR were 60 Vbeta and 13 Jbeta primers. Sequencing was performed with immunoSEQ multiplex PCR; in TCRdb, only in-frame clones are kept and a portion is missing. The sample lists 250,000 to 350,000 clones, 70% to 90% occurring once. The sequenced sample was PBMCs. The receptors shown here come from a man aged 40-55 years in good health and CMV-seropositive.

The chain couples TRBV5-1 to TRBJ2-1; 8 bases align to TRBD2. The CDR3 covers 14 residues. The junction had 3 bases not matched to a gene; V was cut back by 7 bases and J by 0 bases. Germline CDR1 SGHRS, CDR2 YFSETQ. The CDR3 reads CASCAGGSYNEQFF. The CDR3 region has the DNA TGCGCCAGCTGCGCGGGAGGCTCCTACAATGAGCAGTTCTTC.

CDR3 loop: CASNRDRGFYEQYF. The CDR3 DNA reads TGTGCCAGCAACCGGGACAGGGGTTTCTACGAGCAGTACTTC. The chain is built from TRBV2 and TRBJ2-7; 10 nucleotides agree with TRBD1. Germline CDR1 SNHLY, CDR2 FYNNEI. This CDR3 has 14 amino acids. The V gene end was trimmed by 7 bases and the J gene end by 3 bases; junction bases not matched to a gene: 6.

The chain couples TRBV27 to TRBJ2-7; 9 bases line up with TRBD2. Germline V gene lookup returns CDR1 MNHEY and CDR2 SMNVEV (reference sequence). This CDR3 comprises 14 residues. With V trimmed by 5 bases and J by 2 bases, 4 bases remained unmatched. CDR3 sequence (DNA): TGTGCCAGCAGTCTGACTAGCGGAGCCTACGAGCAGTACTTC. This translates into CASSLTSGAYEQYF.

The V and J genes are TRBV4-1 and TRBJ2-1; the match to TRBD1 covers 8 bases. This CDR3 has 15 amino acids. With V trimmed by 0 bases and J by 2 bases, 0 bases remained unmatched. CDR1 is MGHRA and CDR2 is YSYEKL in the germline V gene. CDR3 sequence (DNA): TGCGCCAGCAGCCAAGAGGACAGGGCCTACAATGAGCAGTTCTTC. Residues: CASSQEDRAYNEQFF.

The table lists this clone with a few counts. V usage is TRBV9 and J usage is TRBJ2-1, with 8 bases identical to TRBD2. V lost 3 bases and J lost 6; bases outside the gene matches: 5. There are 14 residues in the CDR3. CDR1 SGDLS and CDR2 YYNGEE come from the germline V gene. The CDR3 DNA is TGTGCCAGCAGCGCCTCCGGGACTAGCAATGAGCAGTTCTTC. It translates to CASSASGTSNEQFF. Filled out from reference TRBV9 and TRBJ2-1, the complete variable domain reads DSGVTQTPKHLITATGQRVTLRCSPRSGDLSVYWYQQSLDQGLQFLIQYYNGEERAKGNILERFSAQQFPDLHSELNLSSLELGDSALYFCASSASGTSNEQFFGPGTRLTVL.

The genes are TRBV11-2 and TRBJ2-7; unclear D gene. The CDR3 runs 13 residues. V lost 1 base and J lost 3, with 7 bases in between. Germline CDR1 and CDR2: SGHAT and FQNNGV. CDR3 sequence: CASSLGGHYEQYF. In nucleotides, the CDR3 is TGTGCCAGCAGCTTAGGAGGCCACTACGAGCAGTACTTC. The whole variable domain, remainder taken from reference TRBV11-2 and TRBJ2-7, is EAGVAQSPRYKIIEKRQSVAFWCNPISGHATLYWYQQILGQGPKLLIQFQNNGVVDDSQLPKDRFSAERLKGVDSTLKIQPAKLEDSAVYLCASSLGGHYEQYFGPGTRLTVT.